This T cell receptor beta chain was identified in a study of lung T cells in sarcoidosis with Löfgren's syndrome. This clonotype was counted at least ten times. Trimming took off 8 bases at V and 2 bases at J, with 13 bases between the two ends. The CDR3 runs 13 residues. Looked up from germline, CDR1 is SNHLY and CDR2 is FYNNEI. One entry per CDR3 protein results from TCRdb running MiXCR on the reads. The sample lists about 19,000 distinct CDR3 sequences, about 21% occurring once. V and J are TRBV2 and TRBJ2-7; D possibly matches TRBD1 or TRBD2 (7 bases each). Specimen: CD4+ T cells from bronchoalveolar lavage. The clonotype was recovered from a human donor with sarcoidosis (Löfgren's syndrome or another form), or a control subject (not recorded which). The CDR3 nucleotides read TGTGCCAGCGGGGAGGGACAGACCTACGAGCAGTACTTC. This sequence encodes CASGEGQTYEQYF.